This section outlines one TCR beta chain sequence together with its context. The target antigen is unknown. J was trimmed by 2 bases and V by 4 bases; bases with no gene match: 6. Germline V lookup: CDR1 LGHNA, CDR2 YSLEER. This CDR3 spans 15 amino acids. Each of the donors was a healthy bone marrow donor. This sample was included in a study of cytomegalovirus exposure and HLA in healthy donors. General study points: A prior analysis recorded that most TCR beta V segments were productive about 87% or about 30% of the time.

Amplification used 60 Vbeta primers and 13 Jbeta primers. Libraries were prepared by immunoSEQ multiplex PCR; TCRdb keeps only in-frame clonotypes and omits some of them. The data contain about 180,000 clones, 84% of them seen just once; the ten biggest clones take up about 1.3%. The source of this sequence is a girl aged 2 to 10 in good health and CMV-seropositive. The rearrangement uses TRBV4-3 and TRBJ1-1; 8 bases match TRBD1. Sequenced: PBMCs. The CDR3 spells CASSPDRGLNTEAFF. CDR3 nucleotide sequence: TGCGCCAGCAGCCCCGACAGGGGTCTCAACACTGAAGCTTTCTTT.